The following is a T cell receptor beta chain sequence with its context. Its antigen has not been determined. Base qualities are missing; no much larger clone stands one base away. This sample was taken from a study of blood T cell repertoires in COVID-19 (dated by TCRdb to 2020 to 2021). Concerning the study at large: Collaborator samples came from the United States, Italy and Spain and covered acute and convalescent phases of COVID-19. The repertoires were made available in a free public database intended to serve as a resource for research on the immune response to SARS-CoV-2. Sample metadata almost always included a de-identified subject ID, COVID-19 status, age in years and sex. The prospective study material was composed of cDNA or gDNA derived from T cells, B-cell-depleted T cells, or PBMCs. Where available, HLA class I and class II types were taken from metadata supplied by the sample provider and were not determined by assay-based typing. The samples were drawn from the first 160 participants of the ongoing ImmuneRACE study and from under 1,500 subjects provided by 6 global collaborators. Deeply sampled blood TCRbeta repertoires from subjects exposed to, actively infected with, or recovered from COVID-19 were included in the dataset.

The full study reports these points: The quantity of clinical and demographic metadata differed by source and by participant and was supplied without curation.

The V end gives up 5 bases and the J end 0 bases, leaving 6 bases in the junction not matched to a gene. The CDR3, from cysteine to phenylalanine, totals 16 residues. Left in the record is the CDR3 DNA by itself, 48 bases read in frame from the first base. The CDR1 and CDR2 encoded by the germline V gene are SGHAT and FQNNGV. TCRbeta CDR3 regions were amplified from genomic DNA using the immunoSEQ Assay, a bias-controlled multiplex PCR. On the study's bioinformatics: The number of nucleated cells in each sample was estimated by amplification of reference gene primers within the assay. To quantify the absolute abundance of each unique TCRbeta CDR3 rearrangement, sequence reads were collapsed and filtered. Productive Simpson clonality was computed per sample as the square root of Simpson's diversity index over productive rearrangements. Here the immuneACCESS table is served through TCRdb, limited to in-frame sequences with V and J called. Missing clones are a known gap in these copies; in checked studies unresolved V genes cover under half, and the rest lacks a known reason. V and J calls plus clone size are reproduced from that table; the DNA served to infer D and trimming. Within this sample are nearly 250,000 clones, with approximately 84% of them counted one time only. The ten top clones hold 1.9% of the sample.

Collaborating institutions collected whole blood in K2EDTA tubes following their own protocols. For TCRbeta analysis, collaborator samples were shipped as frozen whole blood, as isolated PBMCs, or as DNA extracted from either sample type. The sequencing sample was made of peripheral blood. This receptor was obtained from a woman aged 80 or over with acute or convalescent COVID-19. The chain joins TRBV11-2 to TRBJ2-2; 7 central nucleotides agree with TRBD1. Read as DNA, the sequence is TGTGCCAGCAGCACCTCGGGACAGACGAACACCGGGGAGCTGTTTTTT. This codes for CASSTSGQTNTGELFF.